One T cell receptor beta chain is described in this entry. What it binds is unknown. The data were taken from a study of T-cell reconstitution after alpha-beta-depleted transplantation in children. Study-level points and caveats: Roughly two months post-transplant, alpha-beta T cells reportedly originated from several hundred graft clones that had expanded. Elevated TCRbeta diversity at day 60 was traced, in some patients, to surviving recipient T cells and thymic progenitors. Once a year had passed after transplant, T-cell counts and diversity came mostly from newly produced T cells.

During its preparation, the TCRbeta library received unique molecular identifiers. TCRdb reprocessed the PCR reads via MiXCR and lists one record per CDR3 protein. The sample yields 180,000 or so distinct CDR3 sequences, 6.3% seen once. Trimming took 11 bases from V and 5 from J, leaving 13 bases between them. The V gene's germline CDR1 is MGHDK and CDR2 SYGVNS. The CDR3 has 13 amino acids. The sequence derives from a girl less than two years old with combined immunodeficiency, due to receive a stem cell transplant. The rearrangement joins TRBV25-1 to TRBJ1-6, with D hard to call. Here the sequenced sample was PBMCs, taken before TCRalphabeta/CD19-depleted stem cell transplant. Written as DNA, the CDR3 is TGTGCCTCAAGGGCCGGAGATAATTCACCCCTCCACTTT. Translation gives CASRAGDNSPLHF.